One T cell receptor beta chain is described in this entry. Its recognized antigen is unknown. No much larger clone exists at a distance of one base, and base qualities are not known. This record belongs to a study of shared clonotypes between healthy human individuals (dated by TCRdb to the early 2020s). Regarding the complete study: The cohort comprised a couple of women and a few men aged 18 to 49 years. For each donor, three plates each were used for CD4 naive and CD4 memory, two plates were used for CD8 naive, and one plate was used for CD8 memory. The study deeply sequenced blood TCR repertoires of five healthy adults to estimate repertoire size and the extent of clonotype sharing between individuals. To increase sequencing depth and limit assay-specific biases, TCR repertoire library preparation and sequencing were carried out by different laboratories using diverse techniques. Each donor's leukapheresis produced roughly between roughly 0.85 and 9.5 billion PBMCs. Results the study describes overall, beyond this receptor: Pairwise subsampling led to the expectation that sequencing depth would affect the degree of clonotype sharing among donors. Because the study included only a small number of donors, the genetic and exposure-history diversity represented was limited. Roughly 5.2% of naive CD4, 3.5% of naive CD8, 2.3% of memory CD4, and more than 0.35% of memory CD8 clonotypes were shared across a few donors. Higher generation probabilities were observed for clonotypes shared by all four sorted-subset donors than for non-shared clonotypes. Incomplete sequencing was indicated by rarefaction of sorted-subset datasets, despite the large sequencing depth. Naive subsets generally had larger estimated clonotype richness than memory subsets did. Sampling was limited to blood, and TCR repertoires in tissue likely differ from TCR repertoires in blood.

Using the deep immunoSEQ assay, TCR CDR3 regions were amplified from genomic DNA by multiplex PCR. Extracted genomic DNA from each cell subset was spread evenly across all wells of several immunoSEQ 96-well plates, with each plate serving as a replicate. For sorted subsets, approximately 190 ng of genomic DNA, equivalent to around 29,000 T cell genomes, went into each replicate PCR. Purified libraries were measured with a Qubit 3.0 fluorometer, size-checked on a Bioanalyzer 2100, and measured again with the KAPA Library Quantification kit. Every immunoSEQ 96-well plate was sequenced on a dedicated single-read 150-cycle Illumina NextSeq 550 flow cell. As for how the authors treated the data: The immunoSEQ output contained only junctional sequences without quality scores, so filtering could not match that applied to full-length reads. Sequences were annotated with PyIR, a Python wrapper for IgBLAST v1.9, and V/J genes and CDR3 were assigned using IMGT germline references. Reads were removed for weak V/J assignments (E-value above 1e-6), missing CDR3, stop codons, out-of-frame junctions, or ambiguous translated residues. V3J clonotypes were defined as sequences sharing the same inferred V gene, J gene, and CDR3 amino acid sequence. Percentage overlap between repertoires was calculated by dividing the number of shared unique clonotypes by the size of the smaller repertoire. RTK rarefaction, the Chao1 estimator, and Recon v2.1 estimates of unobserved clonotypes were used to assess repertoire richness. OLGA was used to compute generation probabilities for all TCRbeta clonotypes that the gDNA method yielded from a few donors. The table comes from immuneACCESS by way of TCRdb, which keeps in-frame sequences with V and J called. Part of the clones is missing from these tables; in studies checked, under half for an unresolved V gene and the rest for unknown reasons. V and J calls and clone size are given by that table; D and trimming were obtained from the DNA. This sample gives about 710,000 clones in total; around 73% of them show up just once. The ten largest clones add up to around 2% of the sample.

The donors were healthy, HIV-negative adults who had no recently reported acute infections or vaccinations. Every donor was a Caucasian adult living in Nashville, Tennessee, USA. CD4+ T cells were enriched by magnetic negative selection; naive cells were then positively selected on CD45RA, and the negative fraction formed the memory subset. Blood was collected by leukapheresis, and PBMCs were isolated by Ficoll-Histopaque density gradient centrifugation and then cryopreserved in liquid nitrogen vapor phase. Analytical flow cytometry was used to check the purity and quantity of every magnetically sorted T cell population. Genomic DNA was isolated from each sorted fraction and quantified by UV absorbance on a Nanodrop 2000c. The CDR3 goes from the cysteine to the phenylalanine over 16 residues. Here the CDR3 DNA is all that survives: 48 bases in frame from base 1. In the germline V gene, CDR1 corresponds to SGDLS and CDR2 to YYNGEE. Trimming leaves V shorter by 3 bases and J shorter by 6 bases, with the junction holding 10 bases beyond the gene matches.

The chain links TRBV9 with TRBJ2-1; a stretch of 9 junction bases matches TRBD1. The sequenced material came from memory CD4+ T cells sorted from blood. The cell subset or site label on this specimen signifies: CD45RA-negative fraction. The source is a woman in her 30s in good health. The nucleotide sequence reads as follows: TGTGCCAGCAGCGCAAGGGGACAGGGTGGGTTCAATGAGCAGTTCTTC. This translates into CASSARGQGGFNEQFF.